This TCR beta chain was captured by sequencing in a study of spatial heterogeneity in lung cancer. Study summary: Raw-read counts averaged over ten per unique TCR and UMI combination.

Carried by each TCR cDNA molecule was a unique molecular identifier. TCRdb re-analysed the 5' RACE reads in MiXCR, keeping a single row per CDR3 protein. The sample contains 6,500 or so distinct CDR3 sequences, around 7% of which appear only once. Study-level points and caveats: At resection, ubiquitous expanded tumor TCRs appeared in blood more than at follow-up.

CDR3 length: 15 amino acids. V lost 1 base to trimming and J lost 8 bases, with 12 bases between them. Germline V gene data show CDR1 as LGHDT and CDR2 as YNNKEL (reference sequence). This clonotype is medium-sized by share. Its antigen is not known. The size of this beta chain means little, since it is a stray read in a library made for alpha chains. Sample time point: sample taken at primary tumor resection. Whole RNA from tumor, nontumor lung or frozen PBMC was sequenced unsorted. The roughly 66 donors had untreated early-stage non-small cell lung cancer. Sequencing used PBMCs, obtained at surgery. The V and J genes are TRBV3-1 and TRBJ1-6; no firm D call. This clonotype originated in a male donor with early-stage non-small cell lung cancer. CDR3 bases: TGTGCCAGCAGCCAAGGTCCGGGGAGGGATTCACCCCTCCACTTT. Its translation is CASSQGPGRDSPLHF.